This paragraph covers one TCR beta chain sequence. Its antigen remains unidentified. Within one base of it there is no much larger clone, and no base qualities were kept. CDR1 SGHVS and CDR2 FQNEAQ were looked up in the germline V gene. Inclusive of the bounding cysteine and phenylalanine, the CDR3 is 14 residues long. Here the CDR3 DNA is all that survives: 42 bases in frame from base 1. The germline ends are 10 bases apart after V is trimmed by 2 bases and J by 2 bases. Single viable CD3+CD4+CD8-CD45RO+ cells were sorted as memory CD4+ T cells on a FACSAria II. To determine CMV serostatus, a Roche Elecsys assay was used that detects serum IgG against CMV pp150, pp28, p38 and p52. After the samples were thawed, total CD4+ T cells were enriched through positive selection using CD4 magnetic microbeads. The samples came from a different study that was designed specifically to examine the CD4+ T cell memory repertoire. Peripheral blood mononuclear cells were isolated and cryopreserved following standard operating procedures; serum was stored at -80 °C. Staining used CD3-PerCP (BW264/56), CD4-APC (RPA-T4), CD45RO-PE (UCHT1) and CD8-Pacific Orange (3B5) antibodies, with Sytox blue excluding non-viable cells.

Genomic DNA was extracted from sorted cells with the Quick-DNA Microprep Kit. TCRbeta DNA was amplified with the immunoSEQ hsTCRbeta kit following the manufacturer's protocol. TCRbeta libraries were sequenced on an Illumina MiSeq instrument. The paper's processing steps were these. Once out-of-frame sequences had been removed, 2 million to 2.5 million distinct TCRbeta sequences were left, which works out to an average of roughly 70,000 per individual. Each individual was scored using the number of some 160 previously reported CMV-associated TCRbeta sequences that the individual carried and the total number of productive distinct TCRbeta sequences. A beta-binomial model was reimplemented in Python, and random forests from scikit-learn, run with default parameters, were trained on data from the US cohort. On the Belgian cohort, classifier performance was reported as the median AUC, along with percentile confidence intervals, across 10,000 bootstrap iterations. In its TCRdb copy, this immuneACCESS table keeps in-frame sequences only and misses some clones. Where compared with another copy, unresolved V genes explain less than half of these, and the others have no known cause. The V and J calls and clone size were taken over from that table, and D and trimming were inferred from the DNA. The sample profile shows 50,000 or so clones; approximately 80% of them were found once. The top ten constitute approximately 0.59% of the sample.

This specimen belongs to a study of memory CD4+ T cells and cytomegalovirus serostatus (dated by TCRdb to about 2019). Study-level background: The 35 or so healthy Belgian adults in the cohort included 9 who were CMV seropositive and approximately 25 who were CMV seronegative. To replicate a published TCR-based CMV serostatus classifier, the study sequenced CD4+ memory TCRbeta repertoires from a Belgian cohort whose cytomegalovirus serostatus was known.

Study-wide findings and limitations: For predicting CMV serostatus, the median bootstrapped AUC was about 0.95 using the original framework and approximately 0.91 using a US-trained random forest. On the Belgian cohort, the classifier based on the original framework reached a median bootstrapped AUC of nearly 0.97, with a 95% CI of 0.76-1.00. Among the approximately 160 previously reported CMV-associated TCRbeta sequences, approximately 67 showed up in the CD4+ memory repertoires, with each one found in between one and five individuals. Only CD4+CD45RO+ memory cells were sequenced, in contrast to the original study, in which naive and memory CD4+ and CD8+ populations were covered. The results were read as suggesting that the CMV-associated TCR signature is, for the most part, present in the CD4+ memory repertoire.

This receptor chain uses TRBV7-8 and TRBJ2-7; the D gene lacks a confident call. Sequencing input: memory CD4+ T cells from blood. This clonotype originated in an adult in good health and CMV-seronegative. The CDR3 in this case is CASSLRAPTYEQYF. The DNA reads TGTGCCAGCAGCTTACGGGCCCCTACCTACGAGCAGTACTTC. Reference TRBV7-8 and TRBJ2-7 proteins supply the regions before and after the CDR3; the full variable domain is: GAGVSQSPRYKVAKRGQDVALRCDPISGHVSLFWYQQALGQGPEFLTYFQNEAQLDKSGLPSDRFFAERPEGSVSTLKIQRTQQEDSAVYLCASSLRAPTYEQYFGPGTRLTVT.